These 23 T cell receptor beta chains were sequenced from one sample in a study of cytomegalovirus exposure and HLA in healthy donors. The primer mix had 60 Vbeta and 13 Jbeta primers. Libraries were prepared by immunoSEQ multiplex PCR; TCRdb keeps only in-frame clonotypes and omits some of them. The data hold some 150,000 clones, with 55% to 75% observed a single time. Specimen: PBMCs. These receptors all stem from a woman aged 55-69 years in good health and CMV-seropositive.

The CDR3 sequence is CASTLGGLVYEQYF. The DNA for the CDR3 is TGTGCCAGCACCCTAGGGGGACTAGTCTACGAGCAGTACTTC. The V gene is TRBV7-9, the J gene TRBJ2-7; 8 positions agree with TRBD2. There are 14 residues in the CDR3. Germline CDR1 and CDR2: SEHNR and FQNEAQ (reference sequence). Trimming removed 7 bases from V and 3 bases from J; junction bases left unmatched: 8.

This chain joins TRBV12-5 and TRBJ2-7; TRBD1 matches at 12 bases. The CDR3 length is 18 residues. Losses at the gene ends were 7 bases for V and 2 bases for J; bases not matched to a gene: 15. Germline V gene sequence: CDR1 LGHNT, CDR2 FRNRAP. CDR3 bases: TGTGCTAGTGCCCTGGTTGGGACAGGGGGCCCGAAGACCTACGAGCAGTACTTC. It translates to CASALVGTGGPKTYEQYF.

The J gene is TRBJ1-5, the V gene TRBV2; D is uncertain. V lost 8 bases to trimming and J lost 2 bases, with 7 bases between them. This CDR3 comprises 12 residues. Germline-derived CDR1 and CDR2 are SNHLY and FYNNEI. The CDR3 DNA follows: TGTGCCAGCGGGCCGGGCAATCAGCCCCAGCATTTT. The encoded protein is CASGPGNQPQHF. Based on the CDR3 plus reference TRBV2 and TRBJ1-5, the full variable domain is EPEVTQTPSHQVTQMGQEVILRCVPISNHLYFYWYRQILGQKVEFLVSFYNNEISEKSEIFDDQFSVERPDGSNFTLKIRSTKLEDSAMYFCASGPGNQPQHFGDGTRLSIL.

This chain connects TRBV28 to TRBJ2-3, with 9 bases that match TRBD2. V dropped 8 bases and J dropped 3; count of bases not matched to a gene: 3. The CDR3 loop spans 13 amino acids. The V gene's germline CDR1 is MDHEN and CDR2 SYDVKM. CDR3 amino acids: CASGTSITDTQYF. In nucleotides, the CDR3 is TGTGCCAGCGGGACTAGCATAACAGATACGCAGTATTTT. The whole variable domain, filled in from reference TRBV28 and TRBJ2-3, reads DVKVTQSSRYLVKRTGEKVFLECVQDMDHENMFWYRQDPGLGLRLIYFSYDVKMKEKGDIPEGYSVSREKKERFSLILESASTNQTSMYLCASGTSITDTQYFGPGTRLTVL.

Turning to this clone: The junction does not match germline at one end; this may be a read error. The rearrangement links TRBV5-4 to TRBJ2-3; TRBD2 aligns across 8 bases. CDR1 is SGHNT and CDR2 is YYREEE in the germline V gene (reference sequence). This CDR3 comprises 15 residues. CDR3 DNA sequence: TGTGCCAGCAGCTTTGACGGGGGGGGCACAGATATGCAGTATTTT. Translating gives CASSFDGGGTDMQYF. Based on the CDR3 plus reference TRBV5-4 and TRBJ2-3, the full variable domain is ETGVTQSPTHLIKTRGQQVTLRCSSQSGHNTVSWYQQALGQGPQFIFQYYREEENGRGNFPPRFSGLQFPNYSSELNVNALELDDSALYLCASSFDGGGTDMQYFGPGTRLTVL.

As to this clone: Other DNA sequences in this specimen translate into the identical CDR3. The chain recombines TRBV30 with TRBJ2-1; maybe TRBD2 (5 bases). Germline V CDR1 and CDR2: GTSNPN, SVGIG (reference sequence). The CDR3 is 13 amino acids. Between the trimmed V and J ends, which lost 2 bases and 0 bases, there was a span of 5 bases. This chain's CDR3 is CAWSRGSYNEQFF. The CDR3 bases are TGTGCCTGGAGTCGGGGCTCCTACAATGAGCAGTTCTTC. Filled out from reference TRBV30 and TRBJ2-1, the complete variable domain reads SQTIHQWPATLVQPVGSPLSLECTVEGTSNPNLYWYRQAAGRGLQLLFYSVGIGQISSEVPQNLSASRPQDRQFILSSKKLLLSDSGFYLCAWSRGSYNEQFFGPGTRLTVL.

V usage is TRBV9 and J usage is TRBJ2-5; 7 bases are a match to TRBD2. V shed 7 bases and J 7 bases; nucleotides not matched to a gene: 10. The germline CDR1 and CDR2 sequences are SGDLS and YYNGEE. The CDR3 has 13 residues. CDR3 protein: CASGGLDRGTQYF. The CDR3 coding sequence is TGTGCCAGCGGTGGACTAGACCGGGGGACCCAGTACTTC.

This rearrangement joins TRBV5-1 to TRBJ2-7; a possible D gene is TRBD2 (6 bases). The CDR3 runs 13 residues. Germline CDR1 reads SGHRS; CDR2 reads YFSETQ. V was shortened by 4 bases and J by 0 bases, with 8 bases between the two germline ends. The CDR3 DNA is TGCGCCAGCAGCCGGGGGAGCTCCTACGAGCAGTACTTC. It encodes CASSRGSSYEQYF. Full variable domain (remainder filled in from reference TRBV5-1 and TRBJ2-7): KAGVTQTPRYLIKTRGQQVTLSCSPISGHRSVSWYQQTPGQGLQFLFEYFSETQRNKGNFPGRFSGRQFSNSRSEMNVSTLELGDSALYLCASSRGSSYEQYFGPGTRLTVT.

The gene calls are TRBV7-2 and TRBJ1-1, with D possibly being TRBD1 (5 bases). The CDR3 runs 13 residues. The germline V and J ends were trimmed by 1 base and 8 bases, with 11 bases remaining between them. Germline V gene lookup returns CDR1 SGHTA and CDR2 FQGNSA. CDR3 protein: CASSLEPRGEAFF. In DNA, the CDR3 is TGTGCCAGCAGCTTAGAACCCCGGGGGGAAGCTTTCTTT.

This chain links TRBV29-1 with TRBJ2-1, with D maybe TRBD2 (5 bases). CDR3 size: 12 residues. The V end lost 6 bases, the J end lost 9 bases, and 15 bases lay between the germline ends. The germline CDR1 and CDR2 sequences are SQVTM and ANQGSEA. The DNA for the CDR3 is TGCAGCGTACTGGACGTCGGAGGTGAGCAGTTCTTC. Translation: CSVLDVGGEQFF.

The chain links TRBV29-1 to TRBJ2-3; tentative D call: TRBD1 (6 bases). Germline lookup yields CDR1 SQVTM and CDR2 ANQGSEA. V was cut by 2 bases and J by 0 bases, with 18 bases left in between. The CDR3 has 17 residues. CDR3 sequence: CSVEKGVRWGSTDTQYF. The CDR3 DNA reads TGCAGCGTTGAAAAGGGGGTAAGGTGGGGGAGCACAGATACGCAGTATTTT.

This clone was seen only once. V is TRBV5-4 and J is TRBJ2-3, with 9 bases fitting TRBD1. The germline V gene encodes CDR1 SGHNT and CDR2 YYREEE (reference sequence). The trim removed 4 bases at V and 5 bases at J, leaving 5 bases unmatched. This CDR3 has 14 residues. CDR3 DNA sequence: TGTGCCAGCAGCCAACAGGGGGCAAAAGATACGCAGTATTTT. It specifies CASSQQGAKDTQYF.

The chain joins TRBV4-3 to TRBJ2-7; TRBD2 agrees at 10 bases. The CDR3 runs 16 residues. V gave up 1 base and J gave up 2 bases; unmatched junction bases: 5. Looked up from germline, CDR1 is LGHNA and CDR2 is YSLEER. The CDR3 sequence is CASSQGLAGGTYEQYF. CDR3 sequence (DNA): TGCGCCAGCAGCCAAGGGTTAGCGGGAGGCACCTACGAGCAGTACTTC.

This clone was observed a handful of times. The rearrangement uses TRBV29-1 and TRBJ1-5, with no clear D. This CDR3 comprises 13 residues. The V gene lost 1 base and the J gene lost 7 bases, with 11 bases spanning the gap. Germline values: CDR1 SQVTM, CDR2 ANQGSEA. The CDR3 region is CSVEGEEDQPQHF. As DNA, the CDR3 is TGCAGCGTTGAAGGAGAGGAAGACCAGCCCCAGCATTTT.

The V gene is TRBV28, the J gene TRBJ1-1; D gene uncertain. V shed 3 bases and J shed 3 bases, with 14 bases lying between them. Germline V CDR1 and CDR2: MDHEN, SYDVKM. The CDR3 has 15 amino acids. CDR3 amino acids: CASSFGERMYTEAFF. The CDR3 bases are TGTGCCAGCAGTTTCGGGGAGCGGATGTACACTGAAGCTTTCTTT.

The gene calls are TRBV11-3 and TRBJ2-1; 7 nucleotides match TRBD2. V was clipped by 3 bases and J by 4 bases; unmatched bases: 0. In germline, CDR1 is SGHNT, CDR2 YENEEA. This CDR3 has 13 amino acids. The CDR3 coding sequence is TGTGCCAGCAGCTTGGGGGGGTACAATGAGCAGTTCTTC. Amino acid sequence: CASSLGGYNEQFF.

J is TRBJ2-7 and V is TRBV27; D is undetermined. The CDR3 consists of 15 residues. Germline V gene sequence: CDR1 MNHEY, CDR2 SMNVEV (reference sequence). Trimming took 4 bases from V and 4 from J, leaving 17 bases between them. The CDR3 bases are TGTGCCAGCAGTTCCCACTCCACCCGACTTTACGAGCAGTACTTC. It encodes CASSSHSTRLYEQYF.

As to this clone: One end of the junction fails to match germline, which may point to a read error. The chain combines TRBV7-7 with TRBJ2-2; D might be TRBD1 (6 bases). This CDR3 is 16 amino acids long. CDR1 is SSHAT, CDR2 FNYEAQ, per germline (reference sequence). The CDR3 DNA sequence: TGTGCTAGCAGCTTAGCACAGGGCGCGAACACCGGGGAGCTGTTTTTT. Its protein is CASSLAQGANTGELFF.

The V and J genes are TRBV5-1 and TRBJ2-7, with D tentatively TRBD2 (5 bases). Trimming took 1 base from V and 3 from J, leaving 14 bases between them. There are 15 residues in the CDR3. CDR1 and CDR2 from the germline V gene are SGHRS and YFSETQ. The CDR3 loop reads CASSLYSGSSYEQYF. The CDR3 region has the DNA TGCGCCAGCAGCTTGTATTCGGGGTCCAGCTACGAGCAGTACTTC.

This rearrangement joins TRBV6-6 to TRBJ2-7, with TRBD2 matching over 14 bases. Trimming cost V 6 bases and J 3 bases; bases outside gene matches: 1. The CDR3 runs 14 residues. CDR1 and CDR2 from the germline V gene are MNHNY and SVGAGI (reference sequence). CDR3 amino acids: CASRGTSGSYEQYF. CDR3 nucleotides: TGTGCCAGCAGGGGGACTAGCGGGAGCTACGAGCAGTACTTC.

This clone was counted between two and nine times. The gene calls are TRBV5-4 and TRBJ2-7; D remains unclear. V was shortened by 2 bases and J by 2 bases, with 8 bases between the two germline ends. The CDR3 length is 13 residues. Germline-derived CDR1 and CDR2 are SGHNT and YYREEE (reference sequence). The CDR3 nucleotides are TGTGCCAGCAGCTTCTCGCGGACCTACGAGCAGTACTTC. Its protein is CASSFSRTYEQYF.

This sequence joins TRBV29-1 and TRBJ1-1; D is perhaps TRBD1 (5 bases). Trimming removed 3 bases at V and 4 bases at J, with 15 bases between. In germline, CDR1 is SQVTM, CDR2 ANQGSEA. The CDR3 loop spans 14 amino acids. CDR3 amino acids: CSVEATGEATEAFF. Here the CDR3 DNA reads TGCAGCGTTGAGGCCACGGGGGAGGCCACTGAAGCTTTCTTT.

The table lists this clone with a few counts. The CDR3 reads CASSPRTSTDTQYF. The DNA of the CDR3 is TGCGCCAGCAGCCCTCGGACTAGCACAGATACGCAGTATTTT. The V gene is TRBV5-1, the J gene TRBJ2-3; tentative D call: TRBD2 (5 bases). V shed 4 bases and J shed 0 bases, with 9 bases lying between them. Germline lookup yields CDR1 SGHRS and CDR2 YFSETQ. The CDR3 length is 14 residues.